The T cell receptor beta chain described here comes from a study of response to subunit inactivated influenza vaccine. Findings of the study overall: Every seasonal influenza vaccination brings in few new T cells, the authors suggested.

Trimming left V 2 bases short and J 5 bases short, with 12 bases between. The germline CDR1 and CDR2 sequences are SGHRS and YFSETQ. CDR3 length: 14 residues. One entry per CDR3 protein, called by TCRdb with MiXCR from the RT-PCR reads. This repertoire shows hundreds of thousands of distinct CDR3 sequences, roughly 25% found once; its top ten account for around 2%. On this clonotype: The antigen remains undetermined.

The chain carries TRBV5-1 and TRBJ2-3, with D unresolved. This receptor was taken from a man in his fifties or sixties who received an inactivated influenza vaccine. The material was CD4+ T cells sorted from PBMCs, obtained 5 to 6 days after vaccination. CDR3 coding DNA: TGCGCCAGCAGCTTCTCATGGGCACGAGATACGCAGTATTTT. Translating it yields CASSFSWARDTQYF.